The TCR beta chain under discussion was sequenced for a study of identical twins. General study results and limits: Cross-sectional statistics underpinned the conclusions; the same donors were not followed. Out-of-frame alpha sequences shared between twins exhibited an excess of low generation probability.

One entry per CDR3 protein, called by TCRdb with MiXCR from the 5' RACE reads. The table includes about 240,000 distinct CDR3 sequences, over 9.5% detected once. This clonotype has a count of ten or more. Its antigen is unknown. The CDR3 totals 15 residues. Trimming cost V 0 bases and J 7 bases; bases outside gene matches: 6. Per germline, CDR1 LGHNA and CDR2 YSLEER. The V and J genes are TRBV4-3 and TRBJ1-1, with TRBD1 identical over 9 bases. Sequencing was carried out using memory T cells sorted from blood. The clonotype originates from a man aged 50-59 years in good health. Here the CDR3 DNA reads TGCGCCAGCAGCCAAGATGGGACAGGGATTTTTGAAGCTTTCTTT. This encodes CASSQDGTGIFEAFF.